The 22 T cell receptor beta chains presented below share a single source sample, sequenced in a study of blood T cell repertoires in COVID-19. TCRdb keeps only in-frame clones here, not all; method: immunoSEQ multiplex PCR. This sample carries 110,000 to 150,000 clones, about 80% of them seen once, and the ten largest clones take around 3.4%. Input material: peripheral blood. The receptors were gathered from a man in his 70s who had recovered from COVID-19.

The chain combines TRBV11-2 with TRBJ2-3; the D gene is possibly TRBD2 (5 bases). Trimming cost V 1 base and J 4 bases, with 9 bases left between them. This CDR3 comprises 14 residues. Germline assignment: CDR1 SGHAT and CDR2 FQNNGV. The DNA for the CDR3 is TGTGCCAGCAGCTTAGTGGCGGGTTCAGATACGCAGTATTTT. Translated: CASSLVAGSDTQYF.

This clone showed up just a few times. This chain joins TRBV5-6 and TRBJ2-1; no reliable D call. The germline V and J ends were trimmed by 3 bases and 7 bases, with 5 bases remaining between them. The CDR3 is 11 residues long. From germline, CDR1 is SGHDT and CDR2 YYEEEE. The CDR3 loop reads CASSSLNEQFF. The CDR3 DNA reads as TGTGCCAGCAGCTCCTTAAATGAGCAGTTCTTC.

This clone has more than one count but fewer than ten. The chain has TRBV19 and TRBJ2-6, with D unclear. Germline V gene data show CDR1 as LNHDA and CDR2 as SQIVND (reference sequence). Trimming left V 6 bases short and J 4 bases short, with 13 bases between. The CDR3 runs to 15 residues. The CDR3, as DNA: TGTGCCAGTAGGAGGCAGATGTTCGGGGCCAACGTCCTGACTTTC. This translates into CASRRQMFGANVLTF.

The rearrangement links TRBV5-6 to TRBJ1-1, with TRBD1 as a possible D gene (6 bases). Deletions cut 4 bases from V and 7 bases from J, with 17 bases between. CDR3 size: 14 residues. Germline CDR1 is SGHDT and CDR2 is YYEEEE. CDR3 protein: CASSLLGQGSEAFF. CDR3 DNA: TGTGCCAGCAGCCTACTCGGGCAGGGGAGTGAAGCTTTCTTT.

This clone occurred once. This chain connects TRBV2 to TRBJ1-1; D remains unclear. Trimming shortened V by 4 bases and J by 0 bases, and 6 bases separated the two germline ends. The CDR3 totals 13 residues. CDR1 SNHLY and CDR2 FYNNEI come from the germline V gene. CDR3 nucleotide sequence: TGTGCCAGCAGTGGGAGCCTGAACACTGAAGCTTTCTTT. Translated: CASSGSLNTEAFF.

The chain employs TRBV25-1 and TRBJ1-5, with D hard to call. The CDR3 length is 12 residues. Per germline, CDR1 MGHDK and CDR2 SYGVNS. Deletions cut 11 bases from V and 1 base from J, with 9 bases between. The CDR3 loop is CARLSSNQPQHF. DNA for the CDR3: TGTGCCCGACTTTCGAGCAATCAGCCCCAGCATTTT. The full variable domain, its missing parts supplied by reference TRBV25-1 and TRBJ1-5, is EADIYQTPRYLVIGTGKKITLECSQTMGHDKMYWYQQDPGMELHLIHYSYGVNSTEKGDLSSESTVSRIRTEHFPLTLESARPSHTSQYLCARLSSNQPQHFGDGTRLSIL.

V gene TRBV19 combines with J gene TRBJ1-5; TRBD1 matches at 9 bases. V dropped 4 bases and J dropped 7; count of bases not matched to a gene: 11. Germline-derived CDR1 and CDR2 are LNHDA and SQIVND (reference sequence). This CDR3 is built from 16 residues. CDR3 bases: TGTGCCAGTAGTACGGGACAGGGAGCAACTTCCCAGCCCCAGCATTTT. This codes for CASSTGQGATSQPQHF. Combining the CDR3 with reference TRBV19 and TRBJ1-5 gives the whole variable domain DGGITQSPKYLFRKEGQNVTLSCEQNLNHDAMYWYRQDPGQGLRLIYYSQIVNDFQKGDIAEGYSVSREKKESFPLTVTSAQKNPTAFYLCASSTGQGATSQPQHFGDGTRLSIL.

The chain carries TRBV19 and TRBJ2-2; 9 positions match TRBD1. The CDR3 consists of 15 residues. The germline V gene encodes CDR1 LNHDA and CDR2 SQIVND (reference sequence). V lost 8 bases, J lost 0 bases, and 4 bases stayed unmatched. DNA of the CDR3: TGTGCCAGTGGAGGGACAGGGTCGAACACCGGGGAGCTGTTTTTT. Its translation: CASGGTGSNTGELFF. Complete variable domain (other parts from reference TRBV19 and TRBJ2-2): DGGITQSPKYLFRKEGQNVTLSCEQNLNHDAMYWYRQDPGQGLRLIYYSQIVNDFQKGDIAEGYSVSREKKESFPLTVTSAQKNPTAFYLCASGGTGSNTGELFFGEGSRLTVL.

The chain uses TRBV4-1 and TRBJ2-5, with 8 nucleotides matching TRBD2. With V trimmed by 2 bases and J by 4 bases, 9 bases remained unmatched. The germline gives CDR1 MGHRA, CDR2 YSYEKL. The CDR3 is 16 residues long. CDR3 protein: CASSQSLLAARETQYF. CDR3 nucleotides: TGCGCCAGCAGCCAAAGTTTACTAGCGGCCCGAGAGACCCAGTACTTC.

CDR3 protein: CASSQELASLEQYF. The CDR3 bases are TGTGCCAGCAGCCAAGAACTAGCGTCCCTCGAGCAGTACTTC. The chain has TRBV14 and TRBJ2-7; TRBD2 matches at 7 bases. V lost 0 bases to trimming and J lost 6 bases; unmatched junction nucleotides: 5. CDR1 and CDR2 from the germline V gene are SGHDN and FVKESK. The CDR3 spans 14 residues.

The gene calls are TRBV11-2 and TRBJ2-2; D not resolved. The CDR3 is 18 amino acids. Germline assignment: CDR1 SGHAT and CDR2 FQNNGV. Trimming left V 4 bases short and J 0 bases short, with 18 bases between. As DNA, the CDR3 is TGTGCCAGCAGCTCCCCCCGAGTCATAAGCGCGAACACCGGGGAGCTGTTTTTT. It translates to CASSSPRVISANTGELFF.

The chain has TRBV5-1 and TRBJ2-7; 16 bases match TRBD2. V lost 4 bases, J lost 6 bases, and 7 bases stayed unmatched. Germline V CDR1 and CDR2: SGHRS, YFSETQ. CDR3 size: 16 residues. CDR3 in amino acids: CASSTGTSGRALEQYF. In DNA, the CDR3 is TGCGCCAGCAGCACAGGGACTAGCGGGAGGGCCCTCGAGCAGTACTTC.

V and J are TRBV5-1 and TRBJ2-7; 11 nucleotides align to TRBD2. The V segment lost 4 bases and the J segment 3 bases; nucleotides outside the gene matches: 3. The CDR3 consists of 14 residues. Germline V gives CDR1 SGHRS, CDR2 YFSETQ. In DNA form, the CDR3 reads TGCGCCAGCAGCATAGCGGGAGGGCTCTACGAGCAGTACTTC. This gives the protein CASSIAGGLYEQYF. The full variable domain, rest sourced from reference TRBV5-1 and TRBJ2-7, is KAGVTQTPRYLIKTRGQQVTLSCSPISGHRSVSWYQQTPGQGLQFLFEYFSETQRNKGNFPGRFSGRQFSNSRSEMNVSTLELGDSALYLCASSIAGGLYEQYFGPGTRLTVT.

This chain joins TRBV6-5 and TRBJ2-1, with a weak D call TRBD2 (5 bases). Germline-derived CDR1 and CDR2 are MNHEY and SVGAGI. Trimming took off 0 bases at V and 8 bases at J, with 14 bases between the two ends. The CDR3 sequence is 15 residues long. Here the CDR3 reads CASSYSASTIYEQFF. In nucleotides, the CDR3 is TGTGCCAGCAGTTACTCCGCTAGCACAATCTATGAGCAGTTCTTC.

A single count supports this clone. This chain joins TRBV5-6 and TRBJ2-1, with 9 nucleotides matching TRBD2. CDR3 length equals 15 residues. Germline CDR1 SGHDT, CDR2 YYEEEE. J was trimmed by 9 bases and V by 0 bases; bases with no gene match: 7. The CDR3, as DNA: TGTGCCAGCAGCTTGGCTGCTAGCGGGAAGGGTGAGCAGTTCTTC. This encodes CASSLAASGKGEQFF. Full variable domain (remainder filled in from reference TRBV5-6 and TRBJ2-1): DAGVTQSPTHLIKTRGQQVTLRCSPKSGHDTVSWYQQALGQGPQFIFQYYEEEERQRGNFPDRFSGHQFPNYSSELNVNALLLGDSALYLCASSLAASGKGEQFFGPGTRLTVL.

The genes are TRBV7-2 and TRBJ1-5, with TRBD1 matching over 7 bases. Losses at the gene ends were 1 base for V and 9 bases for J; bases not matched to a gene: 9. CDR3 size: 15 residues. Germline values: CDR1 SGHTA, CDR2 FQGNSA. The CDR3 sequence: CASSLVGQVDRPQHF. DNA of the CDR3: TGTGCCAGCAGCTTAGTAGGACAGGTGGATCGGCCCCAGCATTTT.

This chain uses TRBV5-4 with TRBJ1-2; possibly TRBD1 for D (5 bases). Trimming took off 2 bases at V and 2 bases at J, with 25 bases between the two ends. This CDR3 has 19 amino acids. Germline V gene data show CDR1 as SGHNT and CDR2 as YYREEE (reference sequence). The DNA for the CDR3 is TGTGCCAGCAGCTTAAAAATAGGTACAGGCCGATTCTACAACTATGGCTACACCTTC. The encoded protein is CASSLKIGTGRFYNYGYTF.

V gene TRBV25-1 combines with J gene TRBJ2-5; perhaps TRBD1 as D (6 bases). Per germline, CDR1 MGHDK and CDR2 SYGVNS. This CDR3 spans 12 amino acids. Trimming removed 5 bases from V and 4 bases from J, with 8 bases in between. CDR3 bases: TGTGCCAGCAGTCAGGGGACAGAGACCCAGTACTTC. This translates into CASSQGTETQYF. The whole variable domain, filled in from reference TRBV25-1 and TRBJ2-5, reads EADIYQTPRYLVIGTGKKITLECSQTMGHDKMYWYQQDPGMELHLIHYSYGVNSTEKGDLSSESTVSRIRTEHFPLTLESARPSHTSQYLCASSQGTETQYFGPGTRLLVL.

The chain links TRBV2 to TRBJ2-2; D uncertain. The CDR3 extends over 12 amino acids. V was cut by 7 bases and J by 8 bases, with 11 bases left in between. Germline values: CDR1 SNHLY, CDR2 FYNNEI. The CDR3 DNA is TGTGCCAGCAATAGATACGAGGGGGAGCTGTTTTTT. Translated: CASNRYEGELFF. Supplemented by reference TRBV2 and TRBJ2-2, the full variable domain reads EPEVTQTPSHQVTQMGQEVILRCVPISNHLYFYWYRQILGQKVEFLVSFYNNEISEKSEIFDDQFSVERPDGSNFTLKIRSTKLEDSAMYFCASNRYEGELFFGEGSRLTVL.

The rearrangement joins TRBV24-1 to TRBJ2-1; D might be TRBD2 (6 bases). Germline lookup yields CDR1 KGHDR and CDR2 SFDVKD. This CDR3 has 13 amino acids. V was trimmed by 4 bases and J by 10 bases, leaving 13 bases between them. This chain's CDR3 is CATSDPTSLEQFF. DNA of the CDR3: TGTGCCACCAGTGACCCGACTAGTCTCGAGCAGTTCTTC.

This chain links TRBV6-5 with TRBJ1-1; TRBD1 matches 9 bases. With V trimmed by 2 bases and J by 7 bases, 2 bases remained unmatched. CDR1 is MNHEY and CDR2 is SVGAGI in the germline V gene. The CDR3 runs 13 residues. The CDR3 region is CASSYLTGGEAFF. CDR3 bases: TGTGCCAGCAGTTACCTGACAGGGGGTGAAGCTTTCTTT.

The chain recombines TRBV4-3 with TRBJ2-1, with 8 positions matching TRBD2. Germline V CDR1 and CDR2: LGHNA, YSLEER. CDR3 length equals 15 residues. Germline trimming cut 2 bases from V and 3 bases from J; bases unmatched to any gene: 3. Here the CDR3 DNA reads TGCGCCAGCAGCCAATCACTAGCGGACTACAATGAGCAGTTCTTC. Protein: CASSQSLADYNEQFF.